This entry is about one TCR beta chain. Some clones are missing from TCRdb's copy, which holds only in-frame ones; the method was immunoSEQ multiplex PCR. The sample lists some 82,000 clones; over 60% were seen once. The sample is drawn from a study of T cells in localized non-small cell lung cancer. The CDR3 runs to 12 residues. With 4 bases removed from V and 7 bases from J, the gap between germline ends came to 11 bases. Germline V CDR1 and CDR2: SQVTM, ANQGSEA. This TCR was sampled from a man between 40 and 69 years old with stage II squamous cell lung carcinoma. The gene calls are TRBV29-1 and TRBJ2-1; perhaps TRBD1 as D (5 bases). The specimen comprised PBMCs, sampled before any cancer treatment. The CDR3 sequence: CSVAPPGNEQFF. The CDR3 DNA is TGCAGCGTTGCCCCCCCAGGGAATGAGCAGTTCTTC.